This T cell receptor beta chain comes out of a study of regulatory T cells in long-lasting Graves disease. To make TCR beta libraries, researchers used iRepertoire HTBI primers and Arm-PCR of CDR3 regions. MiXCR, run by TCRdb on the multiplex PCR reads, gives a single entry per CDR3 protein. The sample includes under 500,000 distinct CDR3 sequences, about 16% of them seen just once. Time point of the sample: newly diagnosed GD, antithyroid drugs for less than 3 months. Extracted PBMC RNA gave rise to the TCR library. The V and J ends lost 7 bases and 1 base respectively, with 14 bases between them. The CDR3 has 15 residues. Germline assignment: CDR1 MNHNS and CDR2 SASEGT. These data were likewise used in another study, on T cells in Graves' hyperthyroidism and ophthalmopathy.

This specimen consisted of peripheral blood mononuclear cells (PBMCs), obtained at new diagnosis, from a patient treated with antithyroid drugs. This TCR derives from a woman in her 30s with Graves disease. The V gene is TRBV6-1, the J gene TRBJ2-1, with D unresolved. In nucleotides, the CDR3 is TGTGCCAGCACCACCGCGGAGCGTTCCTACAATGAGCAGTTCTTC. Translating it yields CASTTAERSYNEQFF.